Listed below are T cell receptor beta chains from one sample, sequenced in a study of beta chain features in type 1 diabetes. Here immunoSEQ multiplex PCR was the method, and the copy in TCRdb shows in-frame clones only, minus some. The sample holds a few hundred thousand clones, roughly 13% seen once. Sequenced sample: naive CD4+ T cells from blood. The receptors derive from a woman aged 18-29 years with type 1 diabetes. The CDR3 runs from the conserved cysteine through the conserved F or W. Each record gives: CDR3 DNA, CDR3 protein, clone size, CDR3 length, D gene, J gene, V gene. The D gene is left open where the match is weak. Only part of the rows carry a size: once, few, many, or a class if the clone is expanded.

cdr3_nt: TGTGCCAGCAGCTATGATTCCCTGGAGAATGAGCAGTTCTTC
cdr3_aa: CASSYDSLENEQFF
clone_size: -
cdr3_length: 14
d_call: -
j_call: TRBJ2-1
v_call: TRBV7-2

cdr3_nt: TGTGCCAGCAGCACGGTTCTAGCGGGAGTTAGTAAGTACCATGAGCAGTTCTTC
cdr3_aa: CASSTVLAGVSKYHEQFF
clone_size: -
cdr3_length: 18
d_call: TRBD2
j_call: TRBJ2-1
v_call: TRBV7-9

cdr3_nt: TGCAGCGTTGAAGGAAGACTAGCTTTAGATACGCAGTATTTT
cdr3_aa: CSVEGRLALDTQYF
clone_size: few
cdr3_length: 14
d_call: TRBD2
j_call: TRBJ2-3
v_call: TRBV29-1

cdr3_nt: TGCAGCGCTAAGAGGGGGCTCGGAACTGAAGCTTTCTTT
cdr3_aa: CSAKRGLGTEAFF
clone_size: few
cdr3_length: 13
d_call: TRBD1
j_call: TRBJ1-1
v_call: TRBV29-1

cdr3_nt: TGTGCCAGCAGTGAGGAGAGGGTCAGCAATCAGCCCCAGCATTTT
cdr3_aa: CASSEERVSNQPQHF
clone_size: few
cdr3_length: 15
d_call: -
j_call: TRBJ1-5
v_call: TRBV2

cdr3_nt: TGTGCCAGCAACCCGGGGGGAGGGCGCGCCTATGGCTACACCTTC
cdr3_aa: CASNPGGGRAYGYTF
clone_size: -
cdr3_length: 15
d_call: -
j_call: TRBJ1-2
v_call: TRBV28

cdr3_nt: TGTGCCAGCAGCTTCAGACAGGCTGAGACCCAGTACTTC
cdr3_aa: CASSFRQAETQYF
clone_size: -
cdr3_length: 13
d_call: -
j_call: TRBJ2-5
v_call: TRBV7-2

cdr3_nt: TGCAGCGTTGGGACGGGAGACCCTGGCAATGAGCAGTTCTTC
cdr3_aa: CSVGTGDPGNEQFF
clone_size: few
cdr3_length: 14
d_call: -
j_call: TRBJ2-1
v_call: TRBV29-1

cdr3_nt: TGCGCCAGCAGCCAAGGGACAGGGTTGGGAGATACGCAGTATTTT
cdr3_aa: CASSQGTGLGDTQYF
clone_size: -
cdr3_length: 15
d_call: TRBD1
j_call: TRBJ2-3
v_call: TRBV4-3

cdr3_nt: TGTGCCAGCAGCTTGGACATGAACACTGAAGCTTTCTTT
cdr3_aa: CASSLDMNTEAFF
clone_size: -
cdr3_length: 13
d_call: -
j_call: TRBJ1-1
v_call: TRBV7-3

cdr3_nt: TGCGCCAGCAGTCACCGGGACAGCTCCTACAATGAGCAGTTCTTC
cdr3_aa: CASSHRDSSYNEQFF
clone_size: -
cdr3_length: 15
d_call: TRBD1
j_call: TRBJ2-1
v_call: TRBV5-1

cdr3_nt: TGTGCCAGCAGTGAATACCCAAGTTGGCTAGCCAAAAACATTCAGTACTTC
cdr3_aa: CASSEYPSWLAKNIQYF
clone_size: -
cdr3_length: 17
d_call: -
j_call: TRBJ2-4
v_call: TRBV25-1

cdr3_nt: TGTGCCAGCGACAGAGATACGCAGTATTTT
cdr3_aa: CASDRDTQYF
clone_size: -
cdr3_length: 10
d_call: -
j_call: TRBJ2-3
v_call: TRBV11-2

cdr3_nt: TGTGCCAGCTCAATAGGTAGCGGGGAAGAGACCCAGTACTTC
cdr3_aa: CASSIGSGEETQYF
clone_size: -
cdr3_length: 14
d_call: TRBD2
j_call: TRBJ2-5
v_call: TRBV7-6

cdr3_nt: TGTGCCAGCAGCTTAGATCACTCCTACAATGAGCAGTTCTTC
cdr3_aa: CASSLDHSYNEQFF
clone_size: few
cdr3_length: 14
d_call: -
j_call: TRBJ2-1
v_call: TRBV11-2

cdr3_nt: TGTGCCAGCAGCCCCCCCGGTGGGCCCTACAATGAGCAGTTCTTC
cdr3_aa: CASSPPGGPYNEQFF
clone_size: -
cdr3_length: 15
d_call: -
j_call: TRBJ2-1
v_call: TRBV7-2

cdr3_nt: TGTGCCAGCAGCTTGGCCAAAGAGCATTTTCCCAAGATGCTGTACTTC
cdr3_aa: CASSLAKEHFPKMLYF
clone_size: few
cdr3_length: 16
d_call: -
j_call: TRBJ2-5
v_call: TRBV5-4

cdr3_nt: TGCGCCAGCAGCCAAGATAATGGACTAGCGGGAGATCGTTCTGTCAATGAGCAGTTCTTC
cdr3_aa: CASSQDNGLAGDRSVNEQFF
clone_size: few
cdr3_length: 20
d_call: TRBD2
j_call: TRBJ2-1
v_call: TRBV4-3

cdr3_nt: TGTGCCAGCAGCCGGACAGGGGGGGGCTACGAGCAGTACTTC
cdr3_aa: CASSRTGGGYEQYF
clone_size: few
cdr3_length: 14
d_call: TRBD1
j_call: TRBJ2-7
v_call: TRBV5-4

cdr3_nt: TGCGCCAGCAGCGTAGCCGGGACTAGCGGTACTACCCAGTACTTC
cdr3_aa: CASSVAGTSGTTQYF
clone_size: -
cdr3_length: 15
d_call: TRBD2
j_call: TRBJ2-5
v_call: TRBV5-1